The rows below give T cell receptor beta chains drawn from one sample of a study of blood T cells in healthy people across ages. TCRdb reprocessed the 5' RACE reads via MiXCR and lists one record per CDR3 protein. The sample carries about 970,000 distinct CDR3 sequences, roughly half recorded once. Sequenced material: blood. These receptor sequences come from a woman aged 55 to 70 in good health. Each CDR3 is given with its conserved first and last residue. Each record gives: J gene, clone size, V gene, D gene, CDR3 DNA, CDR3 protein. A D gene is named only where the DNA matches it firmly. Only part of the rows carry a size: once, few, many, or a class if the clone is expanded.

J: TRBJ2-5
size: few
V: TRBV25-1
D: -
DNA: TGTGCCAGCAGTGAATATCATGGGGCGGGAGAGACCCAGTACTTC
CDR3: CASSEYHGAGETQYF

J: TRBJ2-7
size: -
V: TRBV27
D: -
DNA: TGTGCCAGCAGCCCCAGGTCGGGAGTGCCCTACGAGCAGTACTTC
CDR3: CASSPRSGVPYEQYF

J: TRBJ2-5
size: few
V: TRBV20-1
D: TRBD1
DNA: TGCAGTGCCACCGGGACAGGAGAGACCCAGTACTTC
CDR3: CSATGTGETQYF

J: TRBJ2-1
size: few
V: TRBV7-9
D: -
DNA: TGTGCCAGCAGCCCAGACGGACTACCCTCGGATGAGCAGTTCTTC
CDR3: CASSPDGLPSDEQFF

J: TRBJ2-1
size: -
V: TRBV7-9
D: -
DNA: TGTGCCAGCAGCTTAGTACTAGTGGGATACAATGAGCAGTTCTTC
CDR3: CASSLVLVGYNEQFF

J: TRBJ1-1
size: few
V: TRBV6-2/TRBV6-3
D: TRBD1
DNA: TGTGCCAGCAGTTACTTACAGGGGAGCACTGAAGCTTTCTTT
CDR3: CASSYLQGSTEAFF

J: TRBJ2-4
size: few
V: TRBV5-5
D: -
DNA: TGTGCCAGCAGCTTACTACTAGATTTGGCCAAAAACATTCAGTACTTC
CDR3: CASSLLLDLAKNIQYF

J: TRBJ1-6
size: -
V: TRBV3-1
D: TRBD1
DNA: TGTGCCAGCAGCAGGACAGGGGGGAGGTCACCCCTCCACTTT
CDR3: CASSRTGGRSPLHF

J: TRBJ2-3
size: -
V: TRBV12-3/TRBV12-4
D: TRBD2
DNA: TGTGCCAGCAGTCGGGGCGGGAGTGCAGATACGCAGTATTTT
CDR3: CASSRGGSADTQYF

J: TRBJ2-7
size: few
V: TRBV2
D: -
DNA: TGTGCCAGCAGTGGGTGGTCCTACGAGCAGTACTTC
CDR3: CASSGWSYEQYF

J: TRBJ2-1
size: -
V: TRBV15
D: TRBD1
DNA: TGTGCCACCAGCAGAAGAGGTAGGGGACAGAACTACAATGAGCAGTTCTTC
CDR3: CATSRRGRGQNYNEQFF

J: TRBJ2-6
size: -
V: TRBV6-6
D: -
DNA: TGTGCCAGCAGTTACATGACCCGCTCTGGGGCCAACGTCCTGACTTTC
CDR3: CASSYMTRSGANVLTF

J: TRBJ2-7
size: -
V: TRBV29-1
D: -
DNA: TGCAGCGTTGAAGTCGGGCAATACAGGGGAGGCGAGCAGTACTTC
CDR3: CSVEVGQYRGGEQYF

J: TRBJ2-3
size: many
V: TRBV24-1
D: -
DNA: TGTGCCACCAGTGATGTGGGGACTCGCACAGATACGCAGTATTTT
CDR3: CATSDVGTRTDTQYF

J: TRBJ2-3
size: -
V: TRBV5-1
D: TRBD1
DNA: TGCGCCAGCAGCTTGGCCGGGACAGGACAAAGCACAGATACGCAGTATTTT
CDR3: CASSLAGTGQSTDTQYF

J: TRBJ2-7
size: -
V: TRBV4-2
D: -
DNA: TGTGCCAGCAGCCAAGAGTCGGTAACGTGGATGGGGAACGAGCAGTACTTC
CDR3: CASSQESVTWMGNEQYF

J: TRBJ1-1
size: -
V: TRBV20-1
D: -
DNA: TGCAGTGTTAGAGATCCAGGGGTGGGAAAAACTGAAGCTTTCTTT
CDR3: CSVRDPGVGKTEAFF

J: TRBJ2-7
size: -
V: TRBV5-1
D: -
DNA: TGCGCCAGCAGCCCAGCGACGGGAGACTACGAGCAGTACTTC
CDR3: CASSPATGDYEQYF

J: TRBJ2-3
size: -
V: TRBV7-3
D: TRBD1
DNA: TGTGCCAGCAGCTTAGAAAACAGGGGGCCAGATACGCAGTATTTT
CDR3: CASSLENRGPDTQYF

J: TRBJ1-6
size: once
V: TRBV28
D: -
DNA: TGTGCCAGCACCGACCCGGCGCGAGGGAATTCACCCCTCCACTTT
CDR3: CASTDPARGNSPLHF

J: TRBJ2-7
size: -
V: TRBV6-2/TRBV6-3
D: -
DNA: TGTGCCAGCAGTTACCGGATATCGGGGGGCGCTTGGTACGAGCAGTACTTC
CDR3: CASSYRISGGAWYEQYF

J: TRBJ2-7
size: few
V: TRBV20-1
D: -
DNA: TGCAGTGCTAAGGGACCCCTCAGCATCTACGAGCAGTACTTC
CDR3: CSAKGPLSIYEQYF

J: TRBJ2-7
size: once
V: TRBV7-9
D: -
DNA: TGTGCCAGCAGCTCTACTAGTAACTACGAGCAGTACTTC
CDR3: CASSSTSNYEQYF

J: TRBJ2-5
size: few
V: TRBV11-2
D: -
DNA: TGTGCCAGCAGCTTAACGCAGGTTGAGCAGTACTTC
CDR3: CASSLTQVEQYF

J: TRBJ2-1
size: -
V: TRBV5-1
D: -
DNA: TGCGCCAGCAGCTGGTCTCTAGCGCTCAATGAGCAGTTCTTC
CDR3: CASSWSLALNEQFF

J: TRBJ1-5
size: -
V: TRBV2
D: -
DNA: TGTGCCAGCAGATTCGCCAGGAGAGACAATCAGCCCCAGCATTTT
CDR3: CASRFARRDNQPQHF

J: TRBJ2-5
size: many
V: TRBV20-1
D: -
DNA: TGCAGTGCTAGAGTAATAGGGGCCGAGGGGACCCAGTACTTC
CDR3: CSARVIGAEGTQYF

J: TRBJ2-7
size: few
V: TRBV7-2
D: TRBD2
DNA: TGTGCCAGCAGCCTCAGGTTAGCGGGAGGGCCCTACGAGCAGTACTTC
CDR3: CASSLRLAGGPYEQYF

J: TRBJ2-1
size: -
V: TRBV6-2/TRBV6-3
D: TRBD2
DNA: TGTGCCAGCAGTTACCGGGCTAGCGGCCACAATGAGCAGTTCTTC
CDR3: CASSYRASGHNEQFF

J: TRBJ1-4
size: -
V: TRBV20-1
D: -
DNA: TGCAGTGCTAGAGAGACAGTAGCGGGTGAAAAACTGTTTTTT
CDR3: CSARETVAGEKLFF

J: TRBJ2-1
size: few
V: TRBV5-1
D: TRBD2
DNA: TGCGCCAGCAGCCAGGGACTAGCGGGAGCAAATGAGCAGTTCTTC
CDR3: CASSQGLAGANEQFF

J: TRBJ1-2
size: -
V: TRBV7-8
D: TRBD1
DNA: TGTGCCAGCAGCACCAGGCGGGGGGACAGGGGGTATGGCTACACCTTC
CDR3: CASSTRRGDRGYGYTF

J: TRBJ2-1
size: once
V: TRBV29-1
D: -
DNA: TGCAGCGTTTCGAGTTGGTCCTACAATGAGCAGTTCTTC
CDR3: CSVSSWSYNEQFF

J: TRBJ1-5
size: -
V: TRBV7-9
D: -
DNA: TGTGCCAGCAGCTTATTTAATAGCAATCAGCCCCAGCATTTT
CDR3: CASSLFNSNQPQHF

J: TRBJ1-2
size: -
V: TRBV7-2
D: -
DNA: TGTGCCAGCACCCAGGGTCGGAGGTTGGGTACCTCCTATGGCTACACCTTC
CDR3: CASTQGRRLGTSYGYTF

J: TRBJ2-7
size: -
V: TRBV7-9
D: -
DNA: TGTGCCAGCAGCCGGGACGCAGCCTACGAGCAGTACTTC
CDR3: CASSRDAAYEQYF

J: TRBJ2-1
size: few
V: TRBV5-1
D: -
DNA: TGTGCCAGCAGTTTAGCTACCAATGAGCAGTTCTTC
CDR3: CASSLATNEQFF

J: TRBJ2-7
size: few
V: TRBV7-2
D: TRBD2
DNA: TGTGCCAGCAGCCTGACTAGCGGAGTTCCTTACGAGCAGTACTTC
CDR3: CASSLTSGVPYEQYF

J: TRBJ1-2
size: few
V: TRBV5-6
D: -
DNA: TGTGCCAGCAGCTTGTTTACAGCCCCATATGGCTACACCTTC
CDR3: CASSLFTAPYGYTF

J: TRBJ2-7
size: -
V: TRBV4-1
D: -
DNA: TGCGCCAGCAGCCGCACAGGGGAGGGTTACGAGCAGTACTTC
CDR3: CASSRTGEGYEQYF

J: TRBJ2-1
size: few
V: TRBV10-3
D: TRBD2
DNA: TGTGCCATCAGTGGGACTGGACTAGCGGGTTACAATGAGCAGTTCTTC
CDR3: CAISGTGLAGYNEQFF

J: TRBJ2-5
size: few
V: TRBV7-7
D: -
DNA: TGTGCCAGCAGCCGATCGGACTCACAAGAGACCCAGTACTTC
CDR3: CASSRSDSQETQYF

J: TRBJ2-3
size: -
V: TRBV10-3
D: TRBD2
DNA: TGTGCCATCAGTGACCATAGCGGGAGGCAGCGTACGCAGTATTTT
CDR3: CAISDHSGRQRTQYF

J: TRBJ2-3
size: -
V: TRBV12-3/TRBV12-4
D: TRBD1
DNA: TGTGCCAGCAGGAGGGACAGAGGGCGGGTAGATACGCAGTATTTT
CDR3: CASRRDRGRVDTQYF

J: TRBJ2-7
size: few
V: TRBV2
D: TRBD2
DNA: TGTGCCAGTAGCGGGCCAAGCTCCTACGAGCAGTACTTC
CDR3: CASSGPSSYEQYF

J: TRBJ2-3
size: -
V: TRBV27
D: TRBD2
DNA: TGTGCCAGCAGTAACCTCGGCGGGAGGGCCCTAGATACGCAGTATTTT
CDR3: CASSNLGGRALDTQYF

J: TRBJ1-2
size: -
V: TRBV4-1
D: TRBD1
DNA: TGCGCCAGCAGCCAACCAGACAGGGACTATGGCTACACCTTC
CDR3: CASSQPDRDYGYTF

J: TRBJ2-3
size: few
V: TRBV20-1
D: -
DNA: TGCAGTGTAGGTAGCAGATTGAGCACAGATACGCAGTATTTT
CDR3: CSVGSRLSTDTQYF

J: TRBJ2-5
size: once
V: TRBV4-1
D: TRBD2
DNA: TGCGCCAGCAGCCAAGATCCGACGGGGAGGGGGACCCAGTACTTC
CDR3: CASSQDPTGRGTQYF

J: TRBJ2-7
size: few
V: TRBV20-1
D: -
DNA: TGCAGTGCCCGGGACTTGTTTATCGAGCAGTACTTC
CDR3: CSARDLFIEQYF